A single TCR beta chain is shown here with its context. Antigen unknown. In the PCR, 60 Vbeta and 13 Jbeta primers were used. Authors' processing steps: Unique TCR beta chains totaled roughly 79 million in a later count, with about 11 million of them shared. Assay used: immunoSEQ multiplex PCR; TCRdb lists only in-frame clones, some missing. V and J calls and clone size are those listed in that table; D and trimming were worked out from the DNA. The table records approximately 97,000 clones, 81% of them present only once. The data are from a study of cytomegalovirus exposure and HLA in healthy donors. Study-wide points: Another analysis was done later, and it associated 16,951 TCR beta sequences with HLA alleles at 0.05 false discovery rate.

The CDR3 has 15 amino acids. J lost 4 bases, V lost 6 bases, and 6 bases had no gene match. Germline CDR1 SGHTA, CDR2 FQGTGA. Sequences were obtained from PBMCs. The sequence derives from a man in his forties in good health and CMV-seropositive. The rearrangement uses TRBV7-3 and TRBJ2-2, with 9 bases matching TRBD1. The CDR3 DNA sequence: TGTGCCAGCAGGCGCGGGACAGGGCGCACCGGGGAGCTGTTTTTT. This codes for CASRRGTGRTGELFF. Together with reference TRBV7-3 and TRBJ2-2, the CDR3 gives the full variable domain: GAGVSQTPSNKVTEKGKYVELRCDPISGHTALYWYRQSLGQGPEFLIYFQGTGAADDSGLPNDRFFAVRPEGSVSTLKIQRTERGDSAVYLCASRRGTGRTGELFFGEGSRLTVL.